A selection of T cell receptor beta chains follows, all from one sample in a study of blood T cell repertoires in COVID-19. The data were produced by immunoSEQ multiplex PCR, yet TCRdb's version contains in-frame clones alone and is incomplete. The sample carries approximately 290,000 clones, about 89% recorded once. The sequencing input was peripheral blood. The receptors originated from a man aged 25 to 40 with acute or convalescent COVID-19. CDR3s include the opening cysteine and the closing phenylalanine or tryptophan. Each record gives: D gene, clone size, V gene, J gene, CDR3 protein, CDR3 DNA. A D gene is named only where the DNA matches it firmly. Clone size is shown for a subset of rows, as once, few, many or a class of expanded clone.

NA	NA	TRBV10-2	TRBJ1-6	CASSAGQINSPLHF	TGCGCCAGCAGCGCTGGACAGATTAATTCACCCCTCCACTTT
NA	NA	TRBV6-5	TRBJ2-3	CASSYSGWQYF	TGTGCCAGCAGTTACTCGGGCTGGCAGTATTTT
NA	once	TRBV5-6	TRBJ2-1	CASSLAGFGSEQFF	TGTGCCAGCAGCTTGGCGGGGTTCGGCAGTGAGCAGTTCTTC
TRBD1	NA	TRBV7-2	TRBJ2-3	CASSWGQGADTQYF	TGTGCCAGCAGCTGGGGGCAGGGGGCAGATACGCAGTATTTT
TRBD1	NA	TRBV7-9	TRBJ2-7	CASSTDRGYYEQYF	TGTGCCAGCAGCACCGACAGGGGTTACTACGAGCAGTACTTC
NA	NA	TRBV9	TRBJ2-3	CASSPGGGPDTQYF	TGTGCCAGCAGCCCAGGAGGGGGCCCAGATACGCAGTATTTT
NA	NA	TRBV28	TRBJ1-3	CASSLGRSGNTIYF	TGTGCCAGCAGTTTAGGCCGCTCTGGAAACACCATATATTTT
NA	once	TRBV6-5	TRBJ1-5	CASKQYSNQPQHF	TGTGCCAGCAAACAGTATAGCAATCAGCCCCAGCATTTT
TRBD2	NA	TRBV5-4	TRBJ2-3	CASSFRLAGDTDTQYF	TGTGCCAGCAGCTTTCGACTAGCGGGAGACACAGATACGCAGTATTTT
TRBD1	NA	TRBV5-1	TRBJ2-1	CASRRDRGYNEQFF	TGCGCCAGCAGGAGGGACAGGGGGTACAATGAGCAGTTCTTC
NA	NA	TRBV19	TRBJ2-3	CASSTTGDSSTDTQYF	TGTGCCAGTAGTACAACAGGAGACTCTAGCACAGATACGCAGTATTTT
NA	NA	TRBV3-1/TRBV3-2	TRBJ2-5	CASSSTQKGETQYF	TGTGCCAGCAGCTCTACACAGAAGGGGGAGACCCAGTACTTC
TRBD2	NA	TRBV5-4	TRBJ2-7	CASSLSGSLAEQYF	TGTGCCAGCAGCCTCAGCGGGAGCCTAGCCGAGCAGTACTTC
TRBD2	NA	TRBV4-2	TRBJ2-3	CASSGSFAGGDTQYF	TGTGCCAGCAGCGGTTCTTTCGCGGGGGGAGATACGCAGTATTTT
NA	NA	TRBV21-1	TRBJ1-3	CASSKVPDRAAGNTIYF	TGTGCCAGCAGCAAAGTTCCTGACAGGGCCGCTGGAAACACCATATATTTT
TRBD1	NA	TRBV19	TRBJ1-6	CASRQGGDNSPLHF	TGTGCCAGTAGACAGGGGGGCGATAATTCACCCCTCCACTTT